These 6 T cell receptor beta chains were sequenced from one sample in a study of blood T cell repertoires in COVID-19. Measured with immunoSEQ multiplex PCR; TCRdb has only the in-frame clones, and not every one. Of about 180,000 clones listed, over 75% are singletons. Sequencing was carried out using peripheral blood. The receptors stem from a human donor with active or convalescent COVID-19. The donor label of this sample is uncertain.

The rearrangement uses TRBV6-5 and TRBJ1-2; D is possibly TRBD1 (6 bases). This CDR3 region has 13 residues. Germline V gene lookup returns CDR1 MNHEY and CDR2 SVGAGI. V was shortened by 10 bases and J by 3 bases, with 15 bases between the two germline ends. As DNA, the CDR3 is TGTGCCACCGATACAGGGATTTACTATGGCTACACCTTC. Its protein is CATDTGIYYGYTF.

CDR3 loop: CAWSVQHLPTDTQYF. DNA of the CDR3: TGTGCCTGGAGTGTACAACACCTCCCCACAGATACGCAGTATTTT. The chain has TRBV30 and TRBJ2-3; unclear D gene. Germline assignment: CDR1 GTSNPN and CDR2 SVGIG (reference sequence). Trimming took 0 bases from V and 2 from J, leaving 12 bases between them. CDR3 size: 15 residues.

This chain's CDR3 is CASSRGQGSEKLFF. CDR3 bases: TGCGCCAGCAGCCGGGGACAGGGAAGTGAAAAACTGTTTTTT. The chain couples TRBV4-1 to TRBJ1-4; TRBD1 agrees at 9 bases. Germline V lookup: CDR1 MGHRA, CDR2 YSYEKL. This CDR3 comprises 14 residues. Trimming cost V 4 bases and J 7 bases; bases outside gene matches: 4.

CDR3 coding DNA: TGTGCCAGCAGTTTACTGGGGGGGGGCAATAATTCACCCCTCCACTTT. It yields the protein CASSLLGGGNNSPLHF. The rearrangement links TRBV28 to TRBJ1-6; TRBD1 is a possible D gene (6 bases). The germline gives CDR1 MDHEN, CDR2 SYDVKM. V lost 2 bases and J 5 bases, leaving 13 bases between the germline ends. The CDR3 length is 16 residues.

V is TRBV6-5 and J is TRBJ1-6; no reliable D call. This CDR3 is 15 amino acids long. V dropped 7 bases and J dropped 7 bases, with 17 bases sitting between them. From germline, CDR1 is MNHEY and CDR2 SVGAGI. This CDR3 is CASISTPGGNSPLHF. Written as DNA, the CDR3 is TGTGCCAGCATTTCAACCCCCGGAGGGAATTCACCCCTCCACTTT.

The V call is TRBV28, the J call TRBJ2-1, with 11 bases that match TRBD1. The CDR3 length is 13 residues. Germline CDR1 reads MDHEN; CDR2 reads SYDVKM. V dropped 8 bases and J dropped 8; count of bases not matched to a gene: 5. CDR3 amino acids: CASFRTGGHEQFF. CDR3 DNA sequence: TGTGCCAGCTTTCGGACAGGGGGCCATGAGCAGTTCTTC.